This passage covers 10 T cell receptor beta chains from one sample sequenced in a study of T cell responses to AZD1222 COVID-19 vaccine (dated by TCRdb to about 2021). Library generation was performed with the immunoSEQ multiplex PCR assay. TCRdb mirrors the immuneACCESS table, restricted to in-frame sequences. Some clones are absent from its copies; in checked studies, under half trace to an unresolved V gene, and the reason for the others is unknown. The sample profile shows fewer than 110,000 clones; 90% of them were found once. The ten largest account for about 5% of the sample. In the paper's terms, the time point label means: baseline before first vaccination. The material was peripheral blood, obtained on day 0 of AZD1222 vaccination. All receptors come from an adult in good health.

The chain recombines TRBV18 with TRBJ1-1; TRBD1 matches 10 bases. CDR1 and CDR2 from the germline V gene are KGHSH and LQKENI. V dropped 8 bases and J dropped 4; count of bases not matched to a gene: 7. The CDR3 extends over 14 amino acids. Here the CDR3 reads CASRGTGVFTEAFF. CDR3 nucleotide sequence: TGTGCCAGCCGTGGGACAGGGGTTTTCACTGAAGCTTTCTTT.

In DNA, the CDR3 is TGTGCCAGCACCCCGACAGGCACAACTAATGAAAAACTGTTTTTT. Translation: CASTPTGTTNEKLFF. The genes are TRBV6-5 and TRBJ1-4; TRBD1 is a possible D gene (6 bases). Deletions cut 7 bases from V and 0 bases from J, with 12 bases between. Germline V CDR1 and CDR2: MNHEY, SVGAGI. The CDR3 is made up of 15 amino acids.

CDR3 bases: TGTGCCAGCACCAGGGGGCCTCTCCATGAGCAGTTCTTC. Its translation: CASTRGPLHEQFF. The V and J genes are TRBV6-5 and TRBJ2-1; TRBD1 aligns across 8 bases. From germline, CDR1 is MNHEY and CDR2 SVGAGI. The CDR3 has 13 amino acids. After removal of 7 bases from V and 8 bases from J, the junction contained 7 bases not matched to a gene.

The chain is built from TRBV28 and TRBJ2-7; D gene ambiguous. Trimming shortened V by 4 bases and J by 6 bases, and 10 bases separated the two germline ends. CDR3 length: 12 amino acids. CDR1 MDHEN and CDR2 SYDVKM come from the germline V gene. The CDR3 is CASSYRHREQYF. The CDR3 nucleotides are TGTGCCAGCAGTTACAGACATCGCGAGCAGTACTTC.

This chain connects TRBV5-1 to TRBJ2-1; D is unresolved. Germline values: CDR1 SGHRS, CDR2 YFSETQ. Trimming took off 0 bases at V and 5 bases at J, with 9 bases between the two ends. The CDR3 is 14 amino acids. CDR3 coding DNA: TGCGCCAGCAGCTTGGGGTCTCGGGACAATGAGCAGTTCTTC. It specifies CASSLGSRDNEQFF.

V usage is TRBV11-2 and J usage is TRBJ2-5; 12 bases fit TRBD2. This CDR3 spans 16 amino acids. Germline CDR1 reads SGHAT; CDR2 reads FQNNGV. Losses at the gene ends were 1 base for V and 5 bases for J; bases not matched to a gene: 5. The CDR3 here is CASSLGLAGGHETQYF. DNA of the CDR3: TGTGCCAGCAGCTTAGGCCTAGCGGGGGGGCACGAGACCCAGTACTTC. Looking up the rest from reference TRBV11-2 and TRBJ2-5 gives the full variable domain: EAGVAQSPRYKIIEKRQSVAFWCNPISGHATLYWYQQILGQGPKLLIQFQNNGVVDDSQLPKDRFSAERLKGVDSTLKIQPAKLEDSAVYLCASSLGLAGGHETQYFGPGTRLLVL.

The chain has TRBV18 and TRBJ2-7; the D is unclear. CDR3 length equals 13 residues. The V and J ends lost 2 bases and 6 bases respectively, with 11 bases between them. CDR1 and CDR2 (germline): KGHSH, LQKENI. The CDR3 sequence is CASSPGATGEQYF. As DNA, the CDR3 is TGTGCCAGCTCACCAGGCGCGACGGGCGAGCAGTACTTC.

This clone has only a few counts. The rearrangement uses TRBV5-6 and TRBJ1-4; weak D call: TRBD1 (5 bases). With 0 bases removed from V and 0 bases from J, the gap between germline ends came to 15 bases. Germline V gene sequence: CDR1 SGHDT, CDR2 YYEEEE. There are 18 residues in the CDR3. The CDR3: CASSLGGLYAATNEKLFF. CDR3 DNA sequence: TGTGCCAGCAGCTTGGGGGGGTTATACGCCGCAACTAATGAAAAACTGTTTTTT.

This chain connects TRBV5-8 to TRBJ1-6; TRBD1 matches 7 bases. The CDR3 covers 16 residues. CDR1 and CDR2 from the germline V gene are SGHTS and YDEGEE. The V segment lost 0 bases and the J segment 7 bases; nucleotides outside the gene matches: 7. The CDR3, as DNA: TGTGCCAGCAGCTTGGTTGTGGCAGGGGGGAATTCACCCCTCCACTTT. It is translated as CASSLVVAGGNSPLHF.

V usage is TRBV6-1 and J usage is TRBJ1-6; D gene uncertain. The CDR3 consists of 12 residues. Trimming removed 3 bases at V and 8 bases at J, with 5 bases between. The V gene's germline CDR1 is MNHNS and CDR2 SASEGT. The CDR3 sequence: CASSDWDSPLHF. The CDR3 DNA reads TGTGCCAGCAGTGATTGGGATTCACCCCTCCACTTT.